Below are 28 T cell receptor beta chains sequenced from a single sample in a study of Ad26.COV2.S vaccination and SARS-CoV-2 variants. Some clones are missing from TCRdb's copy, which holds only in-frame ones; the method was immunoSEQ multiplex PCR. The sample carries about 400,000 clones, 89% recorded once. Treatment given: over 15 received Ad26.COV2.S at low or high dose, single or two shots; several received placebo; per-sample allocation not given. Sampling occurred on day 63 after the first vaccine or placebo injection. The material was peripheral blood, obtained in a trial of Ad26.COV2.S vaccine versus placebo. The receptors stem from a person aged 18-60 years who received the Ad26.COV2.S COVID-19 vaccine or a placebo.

CDR3 in DNA: TGTGCCAGCAGTTTCACAGGGCGAGAGACCCAGTACTTC. Its translation: CASSFTGRETQYF. The V call is TRBV12-3 or TRBV12-4, the J call TRBJ2-5, with D maybe TRBD1 (6 bases). The V gene lost 3 bases and the J gene lost 4 bases, with 9 bases spanning the gap. This CDR3 is built from 13 residues.

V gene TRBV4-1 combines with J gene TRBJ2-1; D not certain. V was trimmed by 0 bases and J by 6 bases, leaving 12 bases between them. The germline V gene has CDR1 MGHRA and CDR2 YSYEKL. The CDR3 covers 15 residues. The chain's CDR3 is CASSQDWGRFNEQFF. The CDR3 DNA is TGCGCCAGCAGCCAAGACTGGGGTAGATTCAATGAGCAGTTCTTC.

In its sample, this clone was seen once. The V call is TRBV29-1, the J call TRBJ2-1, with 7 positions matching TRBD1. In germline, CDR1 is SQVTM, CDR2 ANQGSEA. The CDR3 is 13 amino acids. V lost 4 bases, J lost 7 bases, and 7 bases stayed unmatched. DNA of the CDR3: TGCAGCGTTGGGTCAGGGGGTAGGAATGAGCAGTTCTTC. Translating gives CSVGSGGRNEQFF.

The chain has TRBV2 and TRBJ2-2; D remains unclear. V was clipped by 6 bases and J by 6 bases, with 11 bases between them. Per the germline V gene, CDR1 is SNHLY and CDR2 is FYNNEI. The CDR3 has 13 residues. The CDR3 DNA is TGTGCCAGCAGAATAACGAGTCCCGGGGAGCTGTTTTTT. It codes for CASRITSPGELFF.

The CDR3 DNA sequence: TGTGCCAGCAGCTTGGGGGTTGGGACCGGGGAGCTGTTTTTT. Its translation: CASSLGVGTGELFF. The chain has TRBV5-4 and TRBJ2-2; D is uncertain. The V gene lost 0 bases and the J gene lost 5 bases, with 8 bases spanning the gap. The CDR3 runs 14 residues. Looked up from germline, CDR1 is SGHNT and CDR2 is YYREEE (reference sequence).

In DNA form, the CDR3 reads TGTGCCAGCAGTTTGCGCGGGAGTGAGACCCAGTACTTC. Translation: CASSLRGSETQYF. The chain has TRBV6-5 and TRBJ2-5, with 7 bases identical to TRBD2. The V gene end was trimmed by 4 bases and the J gene end by 5 bases; junction bases not matched to a gene: 4. The CDR3 extends over 13 amino acids. Germline V lookup: CDR1 MNHEY, CDR2 SVGAGI.

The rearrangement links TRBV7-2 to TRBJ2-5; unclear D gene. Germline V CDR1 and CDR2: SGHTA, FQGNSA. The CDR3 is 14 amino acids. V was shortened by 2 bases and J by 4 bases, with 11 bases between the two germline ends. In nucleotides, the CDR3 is TGTGCCAGCAGCTTAATGGGGATAACAGAGACCCAGTACTTC. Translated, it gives CASSLMGITETQYF.

The CDR3 sequence: CASSLASTGYQPQHF. CDR3 nucleotide sequence: TGTGCCAGCAGCTTAGCTTCGACAGGATATCAGCCCCAGCATTTT. The chain combines TRBV7-8 with TRBJ1-5; TRBD1 is a possible D gene (6 bases). The germline gives CDR1 SGHVS, CDR2 FQNEAQ. This CDR3 spans 15 amino acids. Trimming shortened V by 0 bases and J by 5 bases, and 11 bases separated the two germline ends.

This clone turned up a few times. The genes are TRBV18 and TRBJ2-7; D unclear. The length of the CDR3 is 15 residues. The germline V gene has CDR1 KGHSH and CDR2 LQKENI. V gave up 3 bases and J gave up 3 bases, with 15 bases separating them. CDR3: CASSPRAAIVYEQYF. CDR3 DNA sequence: TGTGCCAGCTCACCCCGGGCTGCCATCGTCTACGAGCAGTACTTC.

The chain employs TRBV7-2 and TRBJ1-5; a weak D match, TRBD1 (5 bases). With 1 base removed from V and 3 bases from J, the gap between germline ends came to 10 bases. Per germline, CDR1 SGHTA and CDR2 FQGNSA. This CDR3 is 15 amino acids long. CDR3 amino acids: CASSLVWGNNQPQHF. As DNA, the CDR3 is TGTGCCAGCAGCTTAGTGTGGGGGAACAATCAGCCCCAGCATTTT.

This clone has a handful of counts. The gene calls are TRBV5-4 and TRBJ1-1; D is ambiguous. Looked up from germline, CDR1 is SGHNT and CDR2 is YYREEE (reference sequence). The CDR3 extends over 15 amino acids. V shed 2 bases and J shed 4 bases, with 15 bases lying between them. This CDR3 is CASSLNVDVGTEAFF. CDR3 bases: TGTGCCAGCAGCTTAAACGTGGATGTGGGCACTGAAGCTTTCTTT.

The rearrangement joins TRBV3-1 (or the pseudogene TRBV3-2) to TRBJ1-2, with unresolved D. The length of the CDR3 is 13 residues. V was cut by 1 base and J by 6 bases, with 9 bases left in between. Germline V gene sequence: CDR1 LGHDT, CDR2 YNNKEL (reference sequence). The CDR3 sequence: CASSQGVRDGYTF. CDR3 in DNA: TGTGCCAGCAGCCAAGGTGTTAGGGATGGCTACACCTTC.

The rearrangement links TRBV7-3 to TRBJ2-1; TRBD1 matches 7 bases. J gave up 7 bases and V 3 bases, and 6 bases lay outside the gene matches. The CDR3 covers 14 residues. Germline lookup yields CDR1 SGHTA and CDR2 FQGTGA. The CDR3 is CASSFGQAANEQFF. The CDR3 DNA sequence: TGTGCCAGCAGCTTCGGACAGGCGGCAAATGAGCAGTTCTTC.

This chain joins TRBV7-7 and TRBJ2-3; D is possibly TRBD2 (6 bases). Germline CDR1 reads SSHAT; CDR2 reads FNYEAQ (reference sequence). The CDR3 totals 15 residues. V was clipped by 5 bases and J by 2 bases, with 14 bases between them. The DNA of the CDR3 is TGTGCCAGCAGCATTAGCGGAGGGGTCACAGATACGCAGTATTTT. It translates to CASSISGGVTDTQYF. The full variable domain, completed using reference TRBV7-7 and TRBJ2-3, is GAGVSQSPRYKVTKRGQDVTLRCDPISSHATLYWYQQALGQGPEFLTYFNYEAQPDKSGLPSDRFSAERPEGSISTLTIQRTEQRDSAMYRCASSISGGVTDTQYFGPGTRLTVL.

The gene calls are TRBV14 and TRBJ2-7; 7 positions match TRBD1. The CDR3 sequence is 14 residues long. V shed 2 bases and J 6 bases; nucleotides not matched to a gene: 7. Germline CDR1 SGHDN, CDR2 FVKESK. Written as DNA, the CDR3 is TGTGCCAGCAGCCAAAGGGGGCCTCTAGTCGAGCAGTACTTC. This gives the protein CASSQRGPLVEQYF.

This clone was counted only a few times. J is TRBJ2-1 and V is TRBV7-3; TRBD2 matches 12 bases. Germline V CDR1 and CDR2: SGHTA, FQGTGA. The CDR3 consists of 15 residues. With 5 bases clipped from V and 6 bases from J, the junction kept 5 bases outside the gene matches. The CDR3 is CASSQRLAGANEQFF. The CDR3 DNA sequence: TGTGCCAGCAGCCAACGACTAGCGGGAGCCAATGAGCAGTTCTTC.

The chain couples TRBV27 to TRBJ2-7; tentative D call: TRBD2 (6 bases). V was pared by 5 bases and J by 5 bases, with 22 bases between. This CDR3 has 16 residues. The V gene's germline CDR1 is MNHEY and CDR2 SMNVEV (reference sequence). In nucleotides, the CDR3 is TGTGCCAGCAGTCCGATCCTAGCTGCTGGAGGGAACGAGCAGTACTTC. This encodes CASSPILAAGGNEQYF.

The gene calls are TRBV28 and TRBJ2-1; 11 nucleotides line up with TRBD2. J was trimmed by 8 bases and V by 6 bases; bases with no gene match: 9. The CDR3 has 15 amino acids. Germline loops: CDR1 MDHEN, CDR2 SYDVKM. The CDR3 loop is CASSLTSGRRDEQFF. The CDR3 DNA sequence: TGTGCCAGCAGCTTAACTAGCGGGAGAAGGGATGAGCAGTTCTTC.

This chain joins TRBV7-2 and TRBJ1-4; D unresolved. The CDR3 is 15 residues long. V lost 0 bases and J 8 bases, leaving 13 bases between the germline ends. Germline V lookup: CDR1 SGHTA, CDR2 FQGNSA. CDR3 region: CASSLAGPPGEKLFF. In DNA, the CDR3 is TGTGCCAGCAGCTTAGCCGGGCCGCCTGGGGAAAAACTGTTTTTT. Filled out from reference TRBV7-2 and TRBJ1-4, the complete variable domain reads GAGVSQSPSNKVTEKGKDVELRCDPISGHTALYWYRQSLGQGLEFLIYFQGNSAPDKSGLPSDRFSAERTGGSVSTLTIQRTQQEDSAVYLCASSLAGPPGEKLFFGSGTQLSVL.

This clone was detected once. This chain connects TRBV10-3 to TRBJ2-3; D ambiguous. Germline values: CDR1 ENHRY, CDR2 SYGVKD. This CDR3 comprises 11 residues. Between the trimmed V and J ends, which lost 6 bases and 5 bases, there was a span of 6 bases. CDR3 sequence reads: CAISGLDTQYF. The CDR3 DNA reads TGTGCCATCAGCGGCTTAGATACGCAGTATTTT.

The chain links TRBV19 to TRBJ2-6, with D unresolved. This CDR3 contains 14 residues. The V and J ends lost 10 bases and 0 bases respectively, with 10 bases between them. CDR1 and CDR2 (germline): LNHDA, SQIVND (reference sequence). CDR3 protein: CATASSSGANVLTF. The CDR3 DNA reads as TGTGCCACCGCCTCAAGCTCTGGGGCCAACGTCCTGACTTTC. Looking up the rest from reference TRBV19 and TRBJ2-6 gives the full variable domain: DGGITQSPKYLFRKEGQNVTLSCEQNLNHDAMYWYRQDPGQGLRLIYYSQIVNDFQKGDIAEGYSVSREKKESFPLTVTSAQKNPTAFYLCATASSSGANVLTFGAGSRLTVL.

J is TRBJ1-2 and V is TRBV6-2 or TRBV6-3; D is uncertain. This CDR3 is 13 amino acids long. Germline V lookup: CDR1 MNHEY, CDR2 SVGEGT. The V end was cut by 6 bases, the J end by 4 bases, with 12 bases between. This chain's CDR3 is CASSSDGRYGYTF. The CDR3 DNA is TGTGCCAGCAGCTCCGACGGCCGCTATGGCTACACCTTC.

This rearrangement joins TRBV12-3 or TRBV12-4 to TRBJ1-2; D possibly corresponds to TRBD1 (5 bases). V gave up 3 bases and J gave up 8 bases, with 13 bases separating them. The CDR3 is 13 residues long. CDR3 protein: CASSFRQGPGYTF. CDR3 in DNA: TGTGCCAGCAGTTTTCGGCAGGGCCCAGGCTACACCTTC.

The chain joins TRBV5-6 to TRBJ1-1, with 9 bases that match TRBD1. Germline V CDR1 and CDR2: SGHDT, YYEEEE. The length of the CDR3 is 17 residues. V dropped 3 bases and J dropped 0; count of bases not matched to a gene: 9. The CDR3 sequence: CASSWGQGLTLNTEAFF. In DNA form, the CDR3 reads TGTGCCAGCAGCTGGGGACAGGGACTAACTTTGAACACTGAAGCTTTCTTT. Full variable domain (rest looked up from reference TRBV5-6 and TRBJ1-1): DAGVTQSPTHLIKTRGQQVTLRCSPKSGHDTVSWYQQALGQGPQFIFQYYEEEERQRGNFPDRFSGHQFPNYSSELNVNALLLGDSALYLCASSWGQGLTLNTEAFFGQGTRLTVV.

CDR3 sequence (DNA): TGCGCCAGCAGCCGCCGGACTAGCGGGGGCATAGGTAATGAGCAGTTCTTC. It is translated as CASSRRTSGGIGNEQFF. The chain carries TRBV5-1 and TRBJ2-1, with 13 bases matching TRBD2. Germline V lookup: CDR1 SGHRS, CDR2 YFSETQ. J lost 7 bases, V lost 4 bases, and 11 bases had no gene match. The CDR3 runs to 17 residues.

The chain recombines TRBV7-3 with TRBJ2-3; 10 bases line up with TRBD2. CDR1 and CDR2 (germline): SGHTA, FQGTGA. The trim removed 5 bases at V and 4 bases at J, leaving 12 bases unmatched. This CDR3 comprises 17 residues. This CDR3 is CASSRIKSGRAADTQYF. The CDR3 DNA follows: TGTGCCAGCAGCCGAATCAAAAGCGGGAGGGCCGCAGATACGCAGTATTTT.

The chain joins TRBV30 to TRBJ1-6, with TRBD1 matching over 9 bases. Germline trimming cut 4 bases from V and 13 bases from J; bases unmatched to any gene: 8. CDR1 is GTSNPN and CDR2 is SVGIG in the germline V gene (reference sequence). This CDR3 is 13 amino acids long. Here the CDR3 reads CAWNTGGARPLHF. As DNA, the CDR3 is TGTGCCTGGAACACAGGGGGCGCAAGGCCCCTCCACTTT.

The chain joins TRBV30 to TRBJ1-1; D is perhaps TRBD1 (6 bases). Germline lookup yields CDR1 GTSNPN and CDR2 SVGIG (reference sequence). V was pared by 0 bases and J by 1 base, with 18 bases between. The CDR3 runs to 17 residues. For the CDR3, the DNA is TGTGCCTGGAGTGTTGATCGGACAGCCTGGGGGAACACTGAAGCTTTCTTT. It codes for CAWSVDRTAWGNTEAFF. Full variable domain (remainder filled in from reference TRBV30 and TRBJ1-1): SQTIHQWPATLVQPVGSPLSLECTVEGTSNPNLYWYRQAAGRGLQLLFYSVGIGQISSEVPQNLSASRPQDRQFILSSKKLLLSDSGFYLCAWSVDRTAWGNTEAFFGQGTRLTVV.